This T cell receptor beta chain originates from a study of T cell responses to AZD1222 COVID-19 vaccine. Looking at the study overall: Analyses pooled second doses at about 4 or about 12 weeks. Whole-study findings and limits: A reported finding is that nearly half of spike-specific TCRs target unmutated variant regions. Spike-specific TCR breadth and depth were elevated following two AZD1222 doses. Across the whole spike, CD4 TCRs peaked at regions 160-218 and 743-854.

Germline CDR1 and CDR2: SGHKS and YYEKEE (reference sequence). The CDR3 length is 16 residues. V shed 0 bases and J shed 0 bases, with 10 bases lying between them. TCRdb keeps only in-frame clones here, not all; method: immunoSEQ multiplex PCR. The table has about 170,000 clones, 80% to 95% seen once; the top ten hold around 4%. About this clone itself: Its antigen is unknown.

This sample comprised peripheral blood, obtained on day 0 of AZD1222 vaccination. The sequence was collected from an adult in good health. This chain uses TRBV5-5 with TRBJ1-5, with D possibly TRBD1 on 6 matching bases. The CDR3 bases are TGTGCCAGCAGCTTGGTAGGGGGGGATAGCAATCAGCCCCAGCATTTT. Its translation is CASSLVGGDSNQPQHF.